This T cell receptor (beta chain) was retrieved from a study of blood T cell repertoires in COVID-19. Study-level background: Researchers got acute and convalescent COVID-19 samples from the United States, Italy and Spain. T cells, B-cell-depleted T cells, or PBMCs supplied cDNA or gDNA.

Per the authors' pipeline: The authors estimated nucleated cell counts from reference gene primer amplification. This table comes from immunoSEQ multiplex PCR, and its TCRdb copy is limited to in-frame clones, with some not included. The V and J calls and clone size come from that table; D and trimming were worked out from the DNA. The table shows 250,000 to 300,000 clones, with approximately 88% occurring only once. V was clipped by 4 bases and J by 6 bases; unmatched bases: 23. There are 20 residues in the CDR3. Looked up from germline, CDR1 is MDHEN and CDR2 is SYDVKM. The chain has TRBV28 and TRBJ1-2; TRBD1 matches 10 bases. The receptor's source is a woman aged 40-49 years who had recovered from COVID-19. Material for sequencing was peripheral blood. The CDR3 is CASSSPTGGTPLSDMDGYTF. In nucleotides, the CDR3 is TGTGCCAGCAGTTCCCCGACAGGGGGCACTCCCCTATCCGACATGGATGGCTACACCTTC.